Shown below are 12 T cell receptor beta chains from a single sample sequenced in a study of cytomegalovirus exposure and HLA in healthy donors. The PCR employed 60 Vbeta primers together with 13 Jbeta primers. The assay was immunoSEQ multiplex PCR, and TCRdb's table has in-frame clones only and misses some. The sample consists of approximately 61,000 clones, over 70% of them appearing once. Sequences were obtained from PBMCs. The receptors were sampled from a man aged 45-65 years in good health and CMV-seropositive.

The sample holds one count of this clone. The gene calls are TRBV28 and TRBJ2-7; no firm D call. CDR3 length equals 13 residues. Germline V gene lookup returns CDR1 MDHEN and CDR2 SYDVKM. Trimming removed 3 bases from V and 6 bases from J, with 12 bases in between. The CDR3 protein is CASSLESRVEQYF. The CDR3 coding sequence is TGTGCCAGCAGTTTGGAGTCCCGAGTCGAGCAGTACTTC. Supplemented by reference TRBV28 and TRBJ2-7, the full variable domain reads DVKVTQSSRYLVKRTGEKVFLECVQDMDHENMFWYRQDPGLGLRLIYFSYDVKMKEKGDIPEGYSVSREKKERFSLILESASTNQTSMYLCASSLESRVEQYFGPGTRLTVT.

Remarks on this clone: At one of its ends the junction is not consistent with the germline gene, which may arise from a read error. This sample includes further DNA sequences coding for the same CDR3. The chain is built from TRBV2 and TRBJ2-5; 12 bases fit TRBD2. Germline V gene sequence: CDR1 SNHLY, CDR2 FYNNEI. The CDR3 runs 14 residues. CDR3 sequence (DNA): TGCGCCAGCAGGAGACTAGCGGGGGCAGAGACCCAGTACTTC. As protein: CASRRLAGAETQYF.

This clone turned up a few times. This sequence joins TRBV30 and TRBJ1-2; the D gene is possibly TRBD1 (5 bases). The V gene lost 3 bases and the J gene lost 8 bases, with 13 bases spanning the gap. Looked up from germline, CDR1 is GTSNPN and CDR2 is SVGIG (reference sequence). This CDR3 has 12 amino acids. The CDR3 is CAWSQGLTGYTF. CDR3 nucleotides: TGTGCCTGGAGCCAGGGATTAACCGGCTACACCTTC.

The chain joins TRBV6-6 to TRBJ2-7; D is possibly TRBD2 (5 bases). The germline V gene has CDR1 MNHNY and CDR2 SVGAGI (reference sequence). V was cut by 0 bases and J by 5 bases, with 14 bases left in between. This CDR3 is built from 15 residues. CDR3 DNA sequence: TGTGCCAGCAGTTACTCATTTCTATCCGGGAACGAGCAGTACTTC. This encodes CASSYSFLSGNEQYF.

V gene TRBV11-3 combines with J gene TRBJ2-1; the match to TRBD2 covers 7 bases. CDR3 length equals 19 residues. The ends lost 1 base at V and 2 bases at J; junction bases unmatched: 14. Germline V gene lookup returns CDR1 SGHNT and CDR2 YENEEA. The DNA for the CDR3 is TGTGCCAGCAGCTTAGTGGGCCCGTTCGCGGGAGACCCCTACAATGAGCAGTTCTTC. Translation: CASSLVGPFAGDPYNEQFF.

The rearrangement uses TRBV7-8 and TRBJ2-1; TRBD1 might be the D (5 bases). In germline, CDR1 is SGHVS, CDR2 FQNEAQ. The CDR3 runs to 15 residues. V gave up 5 bases and J gave up 8 bases, with 19 bases separating them. CDR3: CASSLAGPLGHEQFF. In nucleotides, the CDR3 is TGTGCCAGCAGCCTCGCTGGCCCTCTGGGGCATGAGCAGTTCTTC.

The chain is built from TRBV28 and TRBJ1-1; 7 bases map to TRBD1. V gave up 5 bases and J gave up 3 bases; unmatched junction bases: 9. The V gene's germline CDR1 is MDHEN and CDR2 SYDVKM. This CDR3 is 15 amino acids long. CDR3 sequence reads: CASSTQQGWDTEAFF. In DNA form, the CDR3 reads TGTGCCAGCAGTACTCAACAGGGGTGGGACACTGAAGCTTTCTTT.

The rearrangement uses TRBV11-2 and TRBJ2-7; tentatively, D is TRBD1 (6 bases). The CDR3 runs 15 residues. Trimming took 4 bases from V and 0 from J, leaving 13 bases between them. From germline, CDR1 is SGHAT and CDR2 FQNNGV. CDR3 amino acids: CASSSQGPSSYEQYF. In DNA form, the CDR3 reads TGTGCCAGCAGCTCCCAGGGGCCCAGCTCCTACGAGCAGTACTTC.

This chain connects TRBV15 to TRBJ1-2; D possibly corresponds to TRBD1 (6 bases). Between the trimmed V and J ends, which lost 1 base and 7 bases, there was a span of 10 bases. The CDR3 contains 13 residues. CDR1 is LNHNV and CDR2 is YYDKDF in the germline V gene (reference sequence). CDR3 in amino acids: CATSRGDKAGYTF. The DNA for the CDR3 is TGTGCCACCAGCAGAGGGGACAAGGCTGGCTACACCTTC.

J is TRBJ1-2 and V is TRBV27; TRBD1 matches 8 bases. The germline CDR1 and CDR2 sequences are MNHEY and SMNVEV (reference sequence). The V and J ends lost 3 bases and 3 bases, in that order; junction bases with no gene match: 3. The CDR3 contains 14 residues. CDR3: CASSFQGAHYGYTF. The CDR3 nucleotides are TGTGCCAGCAGTTTTCAGGGGGCTCACTATGGCTACACCTTC.

This clone was observed a single time. A junction boundary mismatches the germline segment, possibly from a read error. This chain uses TRBV7-6 with TRBJ1-2, with 7 bases lining up with TRBD1. The CDR3 covers 18 residues. The V gene's germline CDR1 is SGHVS and CDR2 FNYEAQ. CDR3 region: CAISFPRDRRETNYGYTF. CDR3 bases: TGTGCCATCAGCTTTCCCCGGGACAGAAGAGAAACTAACTATGGCTACACCTTC.

The chain recombines TRBV7-3 with TRBJ2-2, with no clear D. Trimming left V 5 bases short and J 5 bases short, with 12 bases between. The CDR3 extends over 14 amino acids. Per germline, CDR1 SGHTA and CDR2 FQGTGA. The CDR3, as DNA: TGTGCCAGCAGCCCCGGAGTCGGGACCGGGGAGCTGTTTTTT. Translation gives CASSPGVGTGELFF. Filled out from reference TRBV7-3 and TRBJ2-2, the complete variable domain reads GAGVSQTPSNKVTEKGKYVELRCDPISGHTALYWYRQSLGQGPEFLIYFQGTGAADDSGLPNDRFFAVRPEGSVSTLKIQRTERGDSAVYLCASSPGVGTGELFFGEGSRLTVL.